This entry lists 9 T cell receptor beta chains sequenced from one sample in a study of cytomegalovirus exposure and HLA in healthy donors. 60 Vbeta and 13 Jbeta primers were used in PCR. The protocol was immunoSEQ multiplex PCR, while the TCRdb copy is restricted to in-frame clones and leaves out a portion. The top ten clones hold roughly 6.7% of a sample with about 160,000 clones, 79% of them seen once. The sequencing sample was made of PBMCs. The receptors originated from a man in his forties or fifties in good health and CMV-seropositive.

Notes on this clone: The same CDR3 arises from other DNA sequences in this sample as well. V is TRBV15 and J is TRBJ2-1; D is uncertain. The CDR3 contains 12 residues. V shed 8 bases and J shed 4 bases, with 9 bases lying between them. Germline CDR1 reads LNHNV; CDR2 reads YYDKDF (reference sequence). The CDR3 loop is CATGGSYNEQFF. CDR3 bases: TGTGCCACCGGCGGCTCGTACAATGAGCAGTTCTTC.

The CDR3 nucleotides read TGTGCCAGCAGCCAAGGGGACATGGATAGCAATCAGCCCCAGCATTTT. This translates into CASSQGDMDSNQPQHF. The chain couples TRBV4-2 to TRBJ1-5, with D maybe TRBD1 (6 bases). Germline values: CDR1 LGHNA, CDR2 YNFKEQ. V lost 1 base and J 0 bases, leaving 10 bases between the germline ends. The CDR3 extends over 16 amino acids.

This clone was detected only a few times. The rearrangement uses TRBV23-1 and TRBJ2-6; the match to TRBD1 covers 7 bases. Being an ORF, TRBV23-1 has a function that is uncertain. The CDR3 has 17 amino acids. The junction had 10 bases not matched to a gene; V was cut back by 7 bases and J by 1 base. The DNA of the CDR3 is TGCGCCAGCAATCCGGGACAGAGAAGTTCTGGGGCCAACGTCCTGACTTTC. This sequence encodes CASNPGQRSSGANVLTF.

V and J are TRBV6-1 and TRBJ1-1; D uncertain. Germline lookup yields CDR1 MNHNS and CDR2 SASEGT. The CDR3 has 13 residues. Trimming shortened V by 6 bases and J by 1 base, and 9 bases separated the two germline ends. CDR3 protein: CASRKRENTEAFF. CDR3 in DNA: TGTGCCAGCAGGAAAAGAGAGAACACTGAAGCTTTCTTT.

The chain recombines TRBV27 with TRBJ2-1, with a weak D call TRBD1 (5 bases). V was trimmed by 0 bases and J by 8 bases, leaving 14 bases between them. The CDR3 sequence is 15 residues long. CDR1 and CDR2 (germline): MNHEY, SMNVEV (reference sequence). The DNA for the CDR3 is TGTGCCAGCAGTTTATCAGGGGATGAGTGGGATGAGCAGTTCTTC. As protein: CASSLSGDEWDEQFF.

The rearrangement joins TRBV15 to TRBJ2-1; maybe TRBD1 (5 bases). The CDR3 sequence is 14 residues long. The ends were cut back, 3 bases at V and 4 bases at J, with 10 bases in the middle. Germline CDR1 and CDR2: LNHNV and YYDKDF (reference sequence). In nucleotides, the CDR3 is TGTGCCACCAGCAGGGCCAACAGGTACAATGAGCAGTTCTTC. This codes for CATSRANRYNEQFF.

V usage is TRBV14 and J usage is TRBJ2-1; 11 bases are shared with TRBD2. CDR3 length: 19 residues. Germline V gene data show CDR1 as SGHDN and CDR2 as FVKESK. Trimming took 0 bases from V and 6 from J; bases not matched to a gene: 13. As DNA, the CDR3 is TGTGCCAGCAGCCAAGAAAGCCTATTAGCGGGAGGGCCGATCAATGAGCAGTTCTTC. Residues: CASSQESLLAGGPINEQFF.

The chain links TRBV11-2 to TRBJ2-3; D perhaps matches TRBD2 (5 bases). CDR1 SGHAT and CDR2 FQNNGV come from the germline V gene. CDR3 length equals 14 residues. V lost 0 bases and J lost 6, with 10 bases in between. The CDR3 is CASSLDRGLDTQYF. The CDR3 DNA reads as TGTGCCAGCAGCTTAGATCGCGGGTTGGATACGCAGTATTTT. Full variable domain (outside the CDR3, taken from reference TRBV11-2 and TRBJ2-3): EAGVAQSPRYKIIEKRQSVAFWCNPISGHATLYWYQQILGQGPKLLIQFQNNGVVDDSQLPKDRFSAERLKGVDSTLKIQPAKLEDSAVYLCASSLDRGLDTQYFGPGTRLTVL.

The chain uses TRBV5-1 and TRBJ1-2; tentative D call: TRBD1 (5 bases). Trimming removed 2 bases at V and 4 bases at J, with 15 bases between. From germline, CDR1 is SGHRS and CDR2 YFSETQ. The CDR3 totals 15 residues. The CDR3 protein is CASSFGGGEGYGYTF. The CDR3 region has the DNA TGCGCCAGCAGCTTTGGGGGAGGGGAAGGCTATGGCTACACCTTC.